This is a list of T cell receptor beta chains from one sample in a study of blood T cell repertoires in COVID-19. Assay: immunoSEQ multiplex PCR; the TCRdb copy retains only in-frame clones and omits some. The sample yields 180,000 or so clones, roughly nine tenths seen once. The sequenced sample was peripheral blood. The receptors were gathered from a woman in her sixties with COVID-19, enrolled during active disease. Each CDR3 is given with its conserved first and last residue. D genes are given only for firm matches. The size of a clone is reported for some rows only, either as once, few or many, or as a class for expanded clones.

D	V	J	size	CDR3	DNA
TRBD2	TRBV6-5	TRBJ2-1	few	CASSYSRERYGEQFF	TGTGCCAGCAGTTACTCGCGGGAGCGGTATGGTGAGCAGTTCTTC
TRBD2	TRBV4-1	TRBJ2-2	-	CASRVAGGNTGELFF	TGCGCCAGCAGGGTAGCGGGAGGGAATACCGGGGAGCTGTTTTTT
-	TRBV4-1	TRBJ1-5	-	CASSQDVGQPQHF	TGCGCCAGCAGCCAAGATGTCGGTCAGCCCCAGCATTTT
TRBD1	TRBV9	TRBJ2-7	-	CASSGVQGAYEQYF	TGTGCCAGCAGCGGTGTACAGGGGGCCTACGAGCAGTACTTC
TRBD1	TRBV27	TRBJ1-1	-	CASSLDPPSGGREAFF	TGTGCCAGCAGTTTAGATCCCCCGTCAGGGGGCCGTGAAGCTTTCTTT
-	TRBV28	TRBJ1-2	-	CASSLNYGYTF	TGTGCCAGCAGCCTTAACTATGGCTACACCTTC
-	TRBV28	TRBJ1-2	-	CASRVPNNYGYTF	TGTGCCAGCAGGGTCCCTAATAACTATGGCTACACCTTC
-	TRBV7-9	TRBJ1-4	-	CASSLGPEGGEKLFF	TGTGCCAGCAGCCTAGGACCCGAAGGGGGTGAAAAACTGTTTTTT
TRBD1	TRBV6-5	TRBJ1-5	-	CASSPDRNQPQHF	TGTGCCAGCAGTCCGGACAGGAACCAGCCCCAGCATTTT
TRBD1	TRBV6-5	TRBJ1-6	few	CASRGQGGASPLHF	TGTGCCAGCAGGGGACAGGGCGGGGCTTCACCCCTCCACTTT
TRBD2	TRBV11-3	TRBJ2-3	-	CASSLGLAGADTQYF	TGTGCCAGCAGCTTAGGGCTAGCGGGAGCAGATACGCAGTATTTT